Following are 28 T cell receptor beta chains from one sample sequenced in a study of esophageal squamous cell carcinoma under preoperative chemotherapy. TCRdb re-called the PCR reads through MiXCR, storing one row per CDR3 protein. The table has 30,000 to 35,000 distinct CDR3 sequences, 40% to 60% seen once. Indicated time point: after preoperative PTX-NDP chemotherapy. The specimen was taken from a patient given preoperative chemotherapy. The receptors originated from a human donor with esophageal squamous cell carcinoma. The donor label of this sample is uncertain.

This clonotype appeared many times. The rearrangement links TRBV27 to TRBJ1-2, with D possibly TRBD1 on 6 matching bases. CDR1 is MNHEY and CDR2 is SMNVEV in the germline V gene (reference sequence). V was pared by 7 bases and J by 0 bases, with 18 bases between. This CDR3 comprises 16 residues. The CDR3 DNA sequence: TGTGCCAGCACCGAGACAGGCTACTCCGCTAACTATGGCTACACCTTC. Translation: CASTETGYSANYGYTF.

The V and J genes are TRBV11-3 and TRBJ2-5; D remains unclear. The ends were cut back, 11 bases at V and 3 bases at J, with 16 bases in the middle. The germline gives CDR1 SGHNT, CDR2 YENEEA. The CDR3 contains 13 residues. The CDR3 region has the DNA TGTGCCTCACAAGGGTGGCGGAAAGAGACCCAGTACTTC. Translated, it gives CASQGWRKETQYF.

Concerning this clonotype: The conserved final phenylalanine or tryptophan is absent from the CDR3, which likely points to a read error. CDR3 sequence (DNA): TGTGCCAGCAGCTTAGAATTCTCGGACAGCCAAGAGACCCAGTACTCG. It translates to CASSLEFSDSQETQYS. V usage is TRBV7-9 and J usage is TRBJ2-5; D perhaps matches TRBD1 (6 bases). The germline gives CDR1 SEHNR, CDR2 FQNEAQ (reference sequence). The CDR3 loop spans 16 amino acids. V lost 1 base to trimming and J lost 1 base, with 13 bases between them.

Points on this clonotype: The germline gene is not matched at one end of the junction; a read error may be the cause. The genes are TRBV7-6 and TRBJ2-3; 8 bases fit TRBD2. Germline V gene sequence: CDR1 SGHVS, CDR2 FNYEAQ. This CDR3 is 14 amino acids long. In nucleotides, the CDR3 is TGCCGCAGCTCGGGGGGGGGAGCCAAAAACACGCAGTATTTT. This gives the protein CRSSGGGAKNTQYF.

On this clonotype: A junction end diverges from the germline sequence, so it may reflect a read error. The chain employs TRBV7-2 and TRBJ2-3; 7 bases line up with TRBD2. Germline V CDR1 and CDR2: SGHTA, FQGNSA. This CDR3 comprises 16 residues. CDR3 DNA sequence: TGTGCCAGCAGCTTCCTGGGGGGGGGAGCCACAGATACGCAGTATTTC. Translating gives CASSFLGGGATDTQYF.

This clonotype was found once. Here the CDR3 omits its conserved ending phenylalanine or tryptophan, so a read error is the likely source. The rearrangement uses TRBV11-2 and TRBJ2-5, with no clear D. This CDR3 is 14 amino acids long. The germline CDR1 and CDR2 sequences are SGHAT and FQNNGV. V gave up 1 base and J gave up 5 bases, with 11 bases separating them. CDR3 nucleotides: TGTGCCAGCAGCTTAGTTCGGGTTCAGGAGACCCAGTACTCC. Protein: CASSLVRVQETQYS.

This clonotype was picked up many times. V is TRBV5-1 and J is TRBJ2-1; 8 positions match TRBD2. The J segment lost 7 bases and the V segment lost 0 bases, leaving 6 bases of the junction unmatched. Germline loops: CDR1 SGHRS, CDR2 YFSETQ. The CDR3 is 15 amino acids. CDR3 region: CASSLVGGGRNEQFF. As DNA, the CDR3 is TGCGCCAGCAGCTTGGTCGGGGGGGGTAGAAATGAGCAGTTCTTC.

This clonotype was found a few times. The chain recombines TRBV6-1 with TRBJ1-3, with a possible D match to TRBD1 (6 bases). From germline, CDR1 is MNHNS and CDR2 SASEGT. Trimming shortened V by 6 bases and J by 2 bases, and 8 bases separated the two germline ends. This CDR3 is built from 13 residues. CDR3 sequence reads: CASREGAGNTIYF. The CDR3 bases are TGTGCCAGCAGAGAGGGGGCTGGAAACACCATATATTTT.

This clonotype was detected many times. J is TRBJ2-3 and V is TRBV12-3 or TRBV12-4, with 13 nucleotides matching TRBD2. The CDR3 runs to 16 residues. V trimming: 4 bases; J trimming: 2 bases; junction bases outside the gene matches: 3. CDR3 loop: CASSSTSGGATDTQYF. DNA for the CDR3: TGTGCCAGCAGTTCAACTAGCGGGGGGGCCACAGATACGCAGTATTTT.

This clonotype was seen more than once but under ten times. The chain uses TRBV7-2 and TRBJ2-5, with a tentative D call TRBD1 (6 bases). With the DNA end fitting TRBJ2-7 better, the J assignment may be wrong. The CDR3 has 15 amino acids. The V gene's germline CDR1 is SGHTA and CDR2 FQGNSA. CDR3 in DNA: TGTGCCAGCAGCCAGCAGGGGACCGGGCGGTACGAGCAGTACTTC. This sequence encodes CASSQQGTGRYEQYF.

The V call is TRBV6-1, the J call TRBJ2-5; 9 bases are shared with TRBD1. With V trimmed by 6 bases and J by 9 bases, 11 bases remained unmatched. Germline V lookup: CDR1 MNHNS, CDR2 SASEGT. CDR3 length equals 14 residues. This CDR3 is CASRRDRVTGAQYF. The CDR3 DNA follows: TGTGCCAGCAGGCGGGACAGGGTGACCGGGGCCCAGTACTTC.

The chain couples TRBV4-1 to TRBJ2-5; maybe TRBD1 (6 bases). The CDR3 is made up of 16 amino acids. The V end was cut by 1 base, the J end by 1 base, with 13 bases between. Germline CDR1 and CDR2: MGHRA and YSYEKL. CDR3 sequence reads: CASSQAGTPIQETQYF. The CDR3 nucleotides are TGCGCCAGCAGCCAAGCTGGGACACCTATCCAAGAGACCCAGTACTTC.

This clonotype was seen only once. Being one base from a much bigger clone, this may be a read error. This chain links TRBV20-1 with TRBJ2-1; TRBD2 matches 16 bases. V trimming: 0 bases; J trimming: 13 bases; junction bases outside the gene matches: 21. The CDR3 runs 20 residues. Per germline, CDR1 DFQATT and CDR2 SNEGSKA (reference sequence). The CDR3 region is CSARDLLGTSGGASPETQFF. CDR3 DNA: TGCAGTGCTAGAGACTTATTAGGGACTAGCGGGGGGGCCAGTCCAGAGACCCAGTTCTTC.

The J gene is TRBJ2-6, the V gene TRBV6-8; 8 nucleotides agree with TRBD2. The CDR3 sequence is 15 residues long. V trimming: 7 bases; J trimming: 4 bases; junction bases outside the gene matches: 6. Germline lookup yields CDR1 MNHGY and CDR2 SAAAGT. As DNA, the CDR3 is TGTGCCAGCACGGGGGGGGGGGGGGGGGCCAACGTCCTGACTTTC. This codes for CASTGGGGGANVLTF.

This clonotype occurred once. CDR3 coding DNA: TGTGCCAGCAGCTTACACTCCAGCGGGATCAATGAGCAGTTCTTC. It specifies CASSLHSSGINEQFF. This rearrangement joins TRBV7-6 to TRBJ2-1, with 7 nucleotides matching TRBD2. The junction had 7 bases not matched to a gene; V was cut back by 2 bases and J by 6 bases. Germline V gives CDR1 SGHVS, CDR2 FNYEAQ. This CDR3 contains 15 residues.

This chain connects TRBV6-1 to TRBJ2-3, with a tentative D call TRBD2 (6 bases). Germline V gene sequence: CDR1 MNHNS, CDR2 SASEGT. The CDR3 length is 17 residues. Trimming pared 2 bases from V and 1 base from J, leaving 16 bases between. CDR3 loop: CASSERPRSGRTDTQYF. CDR3 coding DNA: TGTGCCAGCAGTGAAAGGCCACGGAGCGGGCGCACAGATACGCAGTATTTT.

This clonotype showed up just a few times. This chain links TRBV5-1 with TRBJ2-7; D ambiguous. This CDR3 region has 16 residues. V lost 4 bases to trimming and J lost 4 bases, with 21 bases between them. Germline CDR1 SGHRS, CDR2 YFSETQ. The CDR3 here is CASSLNLGARSYEQYF. The CDR3 nucleotides read TGCGCCAGCAGCCTAAACCTGGGTGCCAGGTCGTACGAGCAGTACTTC.

This clonotype has ten or more counts. This chain uses TRBV6-1 with TRBJ2-2; 7 nucleotides line up with TRBD2. This CDR3 has 15 residues. Germline CDR1 is MNHNS and CDR2 is SASEGT. The V segment lost 7 bases and the J segment 1 base; nucleotides outside the gene matches: 6. The CDR3 region is CASNRGGGNTGELFF. As DNA, the CDR3 is TGTGCCAGCAATAGGGGCGGGGGGAACACCGGGGAGCTGTTTTTT.

This clonotype is medium-sized. The chain combines TRBV11-3 with TRBJ2-1; TRBD2 aligns across 7 bases. The CDR3 has 13 amino acids. CDR1 and CDR2 (germline): SGHNT, YENEEA. V lost 4 bases to trimming and J lost 10 bases; unmatched junction nucleotides: 7. CDR3 loop: CASSSAAGWEQFF. In DNA form, the CDR3 reads TGTGCCAGCAGCTCAGCAGCGGGGTGGGAGCAGTTCTTC.

Many counts were recorded for this clonotype. This rearrangement joins TRBV12-5 to TRBJ2-2, with a tentative D call TRBD2 (6 bases). The CDR3 covers 13 residues. V lost 1 base and J 8 bases, leaving 8 bases between the germline ends. CDR1 LGHNT and CDR2 FRNRAP come from the germline V gene. CDR3 in amino acids: CASGLGTIGELFF. CDR3 in DNA: TGTGCTAGTGGTTTGGGGACTATAGGGGAGCTGTTTTTT.

This sequence joins TRBV7-2 and TRBJ2-3; possible D gene TRBD1, 5 bases. The CDR3 has 15 amino acids. Trimming stripped 9 bases from V and 5 bases from J, with 21 bases between. Germline CDR1 is SGHTA and CDR2 is FQGNSA. CDR3 nucleotides: TGTGCCAGGGGCTTAGGGGCCGGGCACCAAGATACGCAGTATTTT. It specifies CARGLGAGHQDTQYF.

This clonotype has ten or more counts. This chain joins TRBV7-2 and TRBJ2-1, with D tentatively TRBD1 or TRBD2 (7 bases each). The length of the CDR3 is 16 residues. Trimming took off 5 bases at V and 13 bases at J, with 27 bases between the two ends. Looked up from germline, CDR1 is SGHTA and CDR2 is FQGNSA. The CDR3 is CASSPIQGGGQETQFF. The DNA for the CDR3 is TGTGCCAGCAGCCCGATTCAGGGGGGGGGGCAAGAGACCCAGTTCTTC.

This clonotype appeared a few times. The V and J genes are TRBV7-6 and TRBJ2-1; D remains unclear. Per the germline V gene, CDR1 is SGHVS and CDR2 is FNYEAQ. This CDR3 spans 16 amino acids. V dropped 5 bases and J dropped 0 bases, with 14 bases sitting between them. The CDR3 DNA reads as TGTGCCAGCAGCCCCGCTCCCGCGTTCTCCTACAATGAGCAGTTCTTC. Amino acid sequence: CASSPAPAFSYNEQFF.

CDR3 in DNA: TGTGCGAGGCGCGGGGGCCGTGTCCAAGAGACCCAGTACTTC. It yields the protein CARRGGRVQETQYF. The chain couples TRBV7-6 to TRBJ2-5, with a weak D call TRBD2 (7 bases). Germline assignment: CDR1 SGHVS and CDR2 FNYEAQ. The CDR3 covers 14 residues.

There are many counts of this clonotype. V usage is TRBV7-8 and J usage is TRBJ2-5; weak D call: TRBD2 (7 bases). Germline-derived CDR1 and CDR2 are SGHVS and FQNEAQ. V lost 0 bases and J 11 bases, leaving 16 bases between the germline ends. CDR3 length: 14 amino acids. The CDR3 reads CASSLAGGLNEQYF. The CDR3 nucleotides read TGTGCCAGCAGCTTAGCGGGGGGGCTCAATGAGCAGTACTTC.

V is TRBV28 and J is TRBJ2-3, with 7 bases lining up with TRBD2. Germline loops: CDR1 MDHEN, CDR2 SYDVKM. The CDR3 has 14 residues. The DNA for the CDR3 is TGTGCGGGCAGCGGGGTCCGAGACACAGATACGCAGTATTTT. This gives the protein CAGSGVRDTDTQYF.

This clonotype turned up a few times. This chain uses TRBV7-2 with TRBJ2-7; 8 bases are shared with TRBD2. V lost 5 bases, J lost 1 base, and 7 bases stayed unmatched. Germline V gene sequence: CDR1 SGHTA, CDR2 FQGNSA. The CDR3 spans 15 residues. The CDR3 coding sequence is TGTGCCAGCAGCCCCCTACGGGGGGGATCCTACGAGCAGTACTTC. This translates into CASSPLRGGSYEQYF.

By share, this clonotype ranks as medium-sized. The chain carries TRBV7-8 and TRBJ2-3, with D tentatively TRBD1 or TRBD2 (5 bases each). Trimming took off 1 base at V and 5 bases at J, with 16 bases between the two ends. Germline assignment: CDR1 SGHVS and CDR2 FQNEAQ. The CDR3 has 16 amino acids. Here the CDR3 DNA reads TGTGCCAGCAGCTTAGTTTCTGGGACGGCGGGAGATACGCAGTATTTT. This codes for CASSLVSGTAGDTQYF.